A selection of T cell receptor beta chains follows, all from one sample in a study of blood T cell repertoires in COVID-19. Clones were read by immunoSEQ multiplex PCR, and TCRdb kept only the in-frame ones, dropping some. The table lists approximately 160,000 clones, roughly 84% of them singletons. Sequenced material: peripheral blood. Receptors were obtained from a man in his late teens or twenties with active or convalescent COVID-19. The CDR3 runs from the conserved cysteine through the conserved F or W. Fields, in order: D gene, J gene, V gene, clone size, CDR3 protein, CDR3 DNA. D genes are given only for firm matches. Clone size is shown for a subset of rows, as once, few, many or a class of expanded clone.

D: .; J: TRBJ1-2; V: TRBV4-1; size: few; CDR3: CASSQSSGYYGYTF; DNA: TGCGCCAGCAGCCAATCGTCAGGGTACTATGGCTACACCTTC
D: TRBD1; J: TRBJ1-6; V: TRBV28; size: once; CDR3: CASSTTGASNNSPLHF; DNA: TGTGCCAGCAGTACGACAGGGGCGTCTAATAATTCACCCCTCCACTTT
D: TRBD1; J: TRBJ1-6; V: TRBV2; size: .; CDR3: CASSRQGYSPLHF; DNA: TGTGCCAGCAGTAGACAGGGTTATTCACCCCTCCACTTT
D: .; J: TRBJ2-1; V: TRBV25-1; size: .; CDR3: CASSDTGSSYNEQFF; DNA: TGTGCCAGCAGTGATACCGGGAGCTCCTACAATGAGCAGTTCTTC
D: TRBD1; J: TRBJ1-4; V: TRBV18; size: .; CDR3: CASSPGQGGEKLFF; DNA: TGTGCCAGCTCACCTGGACAGGGCGGAGAAAAACTGTTTTTT
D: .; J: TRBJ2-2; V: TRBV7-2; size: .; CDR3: CASSLNSPAGELFF; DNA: TGTGCCAGCAGCTTGAACAGCCCCGCCGGGGAGCTGTTTTTT
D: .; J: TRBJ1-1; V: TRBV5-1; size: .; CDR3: CASSLHMGGTEAFF; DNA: TGCGCCAGCAGCTTACATATGGGGGGAACTGAAGCTTTCTTT
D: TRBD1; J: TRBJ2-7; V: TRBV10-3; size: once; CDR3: CAIRPGQGVLDEQYF; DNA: TGTGCCATCAGGCCGGGACAGGGCGTGTTGGACGAGCAGTACTTC
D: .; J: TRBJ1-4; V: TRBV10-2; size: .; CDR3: CASSSSATNEKLFF; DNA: TGCGCCAGCTCCTCCAGTGCAACTAATGAAAAACTGTTTTTT
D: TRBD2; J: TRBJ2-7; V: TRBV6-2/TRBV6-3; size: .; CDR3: CASSPTYGLAANEQYF; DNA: TGTGCCAGCAGCCCTACCTATGGACTAGCGGCGAACGAGCAGTACTTC
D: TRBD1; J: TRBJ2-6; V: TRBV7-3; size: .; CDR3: CASSFSGQSSGANVLTF; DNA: TGTGCCAGCAGCTTTTCGGGACAGAGCTCTGGGGCCAACGTCCTGACTTTC
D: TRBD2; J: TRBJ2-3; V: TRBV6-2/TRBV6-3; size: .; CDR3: CASSSRLAGVLADTQYF; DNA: TGTGCCAGCAGTTCCAGACTAGCGGGAGTTTTGGCAGATACGCAGTATTTT
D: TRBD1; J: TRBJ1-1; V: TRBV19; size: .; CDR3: CASSTTGQMNTEAFF; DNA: TGTGCCAGTAGTACCACGGGACAGATGAACACTGAAGCTTTCTTT
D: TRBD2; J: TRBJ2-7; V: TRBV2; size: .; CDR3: CASSRLAGTYEQYF; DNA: TGTGCCAGCAGTCGACTAGCTGGGACCTACGAGCAGTACTTC
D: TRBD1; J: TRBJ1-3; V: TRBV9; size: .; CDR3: CASSVGGTDHSGNTIYF; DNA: TGTGCCAGCAGCGTAGGAGGGACAGACCACTCTGGAAACACCATATATTTT
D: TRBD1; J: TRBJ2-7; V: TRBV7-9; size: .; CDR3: CASSKRQGSNEQYF; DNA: TGTGCCAGCAGCAAACGACAGGGGAGCAACGAGCAGTACTTC
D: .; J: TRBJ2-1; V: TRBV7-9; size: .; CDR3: CASSSTGSSYNEQFF; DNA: TGTGCCAGCAGCTCAACAGGGAGCTCCTACAATGAGCAGTTCTTC
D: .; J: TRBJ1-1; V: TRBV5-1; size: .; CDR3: CASSSTGINTEAFF; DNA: TGCGCCAGCAGCTCTACAGGGATAAACACTGAAGCTTTCTTT
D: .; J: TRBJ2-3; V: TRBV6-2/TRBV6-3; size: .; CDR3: CASSYELVNTDTQYF; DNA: TGTGCCAGCAGTTACGAGCTAGTCAACACAGATACGCAGTATTTT